What follows describes a single T cell receptor (beta chain). The protocol was immunoSEQ multiplex PCR, while the TCRdb copy is restricted to in-frame clones and leaves out a portion. The table shows around 100,000 clones, with about nine tenths occurring only once. This entry is derived from a study of T cell changes during pregnancy in multiple sclerosis. J lost 7 bases, V lost 6 bases, and 12 bases had no gene match. Germline V gene sequence: CDR1 SNHLY, CDR2 FYNNEI. CDR3 length equals 15 residues. V gene TRBV2 combines with J gene TRBJ2-1; 7 bases line up with TRBD1. The source of this sequence is a female donor in good health, enrolled as a control in a pregnancy study. The sample here was peripheral blood, taken in the second trimester of pregnancy. The CDR3, as DNA: TGTGCCAGCAGGGGGGACAGCACCTTCGGGAATGAGCAGTTCTTC. This codes for CASRGDSTFGNEQFF.